This record looks at one T cell receptor (beta chain) sequence and its context. What it recognizes is unknown. This CDR3 contains 16 residues. The V and J ends lost 7 bases and 2 bases respectively, with 15 bases between them. In germline, CDR1 is MDHEN, CDR2 SYDVKM. The authors ran the assay at deep level. Across several immunoSEQ plates, the genomic DNA of each subset was split evenly. In the original processing: ImmunoSEQ yielded junction-only sequences lacking quality scores, so filtering differed. TCRdb's copy holds only in-frame clones and misses some; the assay was immunoSEQ multiplex PCR. V, J and clone size derive from that table, while D and trimming were established from the DNA sequence. The sample contains some 2.3 million clones, approximately 93% of which appear only once. This record belongs to a study of shared clonotypes between healthy human individuals. Study conclusions and caveats: The represented genetic and exposure-history diversity was limited by the small number of donors.

V and J are TRBV28 and TRBJ2-6; D gene uncertain. The TCR sequence derives from a man aged 18 to 30 in good health. Some clones in this sample may be carry-over from other donors' samples. What was sequenced was naive CD4+ T cells from PBMCs. Subset given: CD45RA+ positively selected. The CDR3 is CASTPRSRPGANVLTF. Written as DNA, the CDR3 is TGTGCCAGCACCCCTAGATCTAGGCCTGGGGCCAACGTCCTGACTTTC.